This entry lists 3 T cell receptor beta chains sequenced from one sample in a study of graft-versus-host responses after intestinal transplantation. Clones were read by immunoSEQ multiplex PCR, and TCRdb kept only the in-frame ones, dropping some. The profile shows roughly 40,000 clones, roughly nine tenths of them singletons. The material was PBMCs, obtained less than 280 days after transplant. These receptors were taken from a human patient who received an intestinal transplant, so some T cells may come from the graft donor.

The V gene is TRBV6-5, the J gene TRBJ1-1; TRBD1 aligns across 11 bases. Germline loops: CDR1 MNHEY, CDR2 SVGAGI. V trimming: 4 bases; J trimming: 1 base; junction bases outside the gene matches: 2. The CDR3 runs to 15 residues. This CDR3 is CASSLGQGANTEAFF. Written as DNA, the CDR3 is TGTGCCAGCAGTTTAGGACAGGGGGCGAACACTGAAGCTTTCTTT.

This rearrangement joins TRBV4-1 to TRBJ1-2, with unresolved D. Germline V gene lookup returns CDR1 MGHRA and CDR2 YSYEKL. CDR3 length: 16 amino acids. V lost 4 bases, J lost 4 bases, and 19 bases lay in between. The CDR3 region has the DNA TGCGCCAGCAGCCCAGAGGGCGGAGACCGGACCTATGGCTACACCTTC. This sequence encodes CASSPEGGDRTYGYTF.

This clone was counted a few times. This chain joins TRBV10-3 and TRBJ2-7; TRBD1 might be the D (6 bases). This CDR3 comprises 15 residues. V was shortened by 4 bases and J by 3 bases, with 16 bases between the two germline ends. Per the germline V gene, CDR1 is ENHRY and CDR2 is SYGVKD. The CDR3: CAISGGPDSGYEQYF. CDR3 DNA: TGTGCCATCAGTGGCGGCCCGGACAGCGGCTACGAGCAGTACTTC.